One TCR beta chain is described in this entry. Its antigen is currently unknown. Germline lookup yields CDR1 SGHAT and CDR2 FQNNGV. The V segment lost 0 bases and the J segment 6 bases; nucleotides outside the gene matches: 2. The CDR3 is 15 residues long. These data belong to a study of shared clonotypes between healthy human individuals. For the study at large: There were three CD4 naive, three CD4 memory, two CD8 naive and one CD8 memory plates per donor. Study outcomes and limitations: Sampling used blood alone; tissue repertoires probably differ.

Deep-level assay runs were performed. Here immunoSEQ multiplex PCR was the method, and the copy in TCRdb shows in-frame clones only, minus some. The repertoire includes 1.5 million to 2.5 million clones, approximately 95% of them detected once, and more than 0.9% sits in the top ten. Naive CD8 cells comprised CD45RO-negative, CCR7-positively selected cells, excluding terminally differentiated effector memory CD45RA+ cells. The sequence came from a man in his late teens or twenties in good health. This rearrangement joins TRBV11-2 to TRBJ1-6; 7 positions agree with TRBD1. The sequenced sample consisted of naive CD8+ T cells sorted from blood. CDR3 sequence reads: CASSLDPGGNSPLHF. As DNA, the CDR3 is TGTGCCAGCAGCTTAGATCCAGGGGGTAATTCACCCCTCCACTTT.